Sequencing of this T cell receptor beta chain was carried out in a study of cytomegalovirus exposure and HLA in healthy donors. Points on this clone: Its specificity is unknown.

V was shortened by 6 bases and J by 4 bases, with 11 bases between the two germline ends. Germline CDR1 SNHLY, CDR2 FYNNEI. The CDR3 is 13 amino acids. Overall study results and limits: Using a false discovery rate of 0.05, a later analysis showed that 16,000 or so TCR beta sequences were associated with HLA alleles.

60 Vbeta and 13 Jbeta primers were used in PCR. Clones were read by immunoSEQ multiplex PCR, and TCRdb kept only the in-frame ones, dropping some. This table holds around 200,000 clones, 75% to 85% found once. This rearrangement joins TRBV2 to TRBJ2-3, with D possibly being TRBD2 (5 bases). The clonotype originates from an older woman in good health and CMV-seropositive. Material for sequencing was PBMCs. CDR3 amino acids: CASRRAGADTQYF. The CDR3 nucleotides read TGTGCCAGCAGGAGGGCTGGGGCAGATACGCAGTATTTT.